This entry lists 21 T cell receptor beta chains sequenced from one sample in a study of T cells in Graves' hyperthyroidism and ophthalmopathy. The TCR beta CDR3 regions underwent amplification using RNA transcripts as the source. Initially, a first-round RT-PCR of the TCR CDR3 employed the HTBI primer set. Each CDR3 protein is one row after TCRdb ran MiXCR on the multiplex PCR reads. The sample has about 620,000 distinct CDR3 sequences, roughly 15% seen once. Sequenced: blood. The receptors shown here come from a woman aged 25 to 45 with Graves' hyperthyroidism.

This clonotype came up once. Being one base from a much bigger clone, this may be a read error. The chain couples TRBV2 to TRBJ2-7, with TRBD1 matching over 10 bases. Germline V gene sequence: CDR1 SNHLY, CDR2 FYNNEI. This CDR3 has 17 amino acids. V lost 6 bases to trimming and J lost 7 bases; unmatched junction nucleotides: 18. The CDR3 is CASSDPLGTGEGGEQYF. The CDR3 DNA reads as TGTGCCAGCAGCGACCCCCTCGGGACAGGGGAGGGGGGGGAGCAGTACTTC.

There are many counts of this clonotype. This chain uses TRBV7-9 with TRBJ2-7, with a weak D call TRBD2 (6 bases). The V gene lost 5 bases and the J gene lost 3 bases, with 14 bases spanning the gap. Germline V gene lookup returns CDR1 SEHNR and CDR2 FQNEAQ (reference sequence). The CDR3 consists of 14 residues. CDR3 sequence: CASSPPSVNYEQYF. As DNA, the CDR3 is TGTGCCAGCAGCCCCCCTAGCGTGAACTACGAGCAGTACTTC.

This clonotype was seen ten or more times. CDR3 amino acids: CSARGDREASGRLSDTQYF. As DNA, the CDR3 is TGCAGTGCTAGAGGGGACAGGGAAGCTAGCGGGAGACTTTCAGATACGCAGTATTTT. This chain links TRBV20-1 with TRBJ2-3; perhaps TRBD2 as D (10 bases). CDR1 and CDR2 (germline): DFQATT, SNEGSKA (reference sequence). CDR3 length: 19 amino acids. Trimming took 1 base from V and 4 from J, leaving 27 bases between them.

This clonotype has more than one count but fewer than ten. The rearrangement uses TRBV30 and TRBJ1-6; 9 bases map to TRBD1. Germline loops: CDR1 GTSNPN, CDR2 SVGIG (reference sequence). The V segment lost 3 bases and the J segment 9 bases; nucleotides outside the gene matches: 3. The CDR3 totals 13 residues. The CDR3 sequence: CAWRGQGSSPLHF. CDR3 DNA: TGTGCCTGGAGAGGACAGGGGAGTTCACCCCTCCACTTT. The variable domain in full, with the rest retrieved from reference TRBV30 and TRBJ1-6, is SQTIHQWPATLVQPVGSPLSLECTVEGTSNPNLYWYRQAAGRGLQLLFYSVGIGQISSEVPQNLSASRPQDRQFILSSKKLLLSDSGFYLCAWRGQGSSPLHFGNGTRLTVT.

To note about this clonotype: A much larger clonotype is one base distant, so this may be a read error. The chain employs TRBV6-1 and TRBJ1-2; tentatively, D is TRBD1 (5 bases). This CDR3 is built from 14 residues. Per germline, CDR1 MNHNS and CDR2 SASEGT. The CDR3 nucleotides read TGTGCCAGCACCCCTTCCAGACAGACCTATGGCCACACCTTC. The encoded protein is CASTPSRQTYGHTF.

With regard to this clonotype: It may be a read error: a sequence one base away is much more abundant. The chain carries TRBV18 and TRBJ2-1; no reliable D call. This CDR3 is built from 12 residues. Germline V gives CDR1 KGHSH, CDR2 LQKENI. CDR3 in DNA: TGTGCCGGCTCACCGGCTGGGAATGAGCAGTTCTTC. Its protein is CAGSPAGNEQFF.

This clonotype was counted ten times or more. CDR3 amino acids: CASSSMTDSYEQYF. CDR3 sequence (DNA): TGTGCCAGCAGTTCCATGACGGACTCCTACGAGCAGTACTTC. V is TRBV6-2 or TRBV6-3 and J is TRBJ2-7; D gene uncertain. Germline CDR1 is MNHEY and CDR2 is SVGEGT. The ends were cut back, 4 bases at V and 0 bases at J, with 10 bases in the middle. The CDR3 loop spans 14 amino acids.

The chain carries TRBV5-4 and TRBJ2-7; perhaps TRBD2 as D (6 bases). V was shortened by 4 bases and J by 2 bases, with 16 bases between the two germline ends. CDR3 size: 15 residues. From germline, CDR1 is SGHNT and CDR2 YYREEE (reference sequence). The CDR3 protein is CASSAPGEAPYEQYF. CDR3 nucleotide sequence: TGTGCCAGCAGCGCCCCGGGGGAGGCCCCCTACGAGCAGTACTTC.

This clonotype was seen only a few times. The rearrangement joins TRBV20-1 to TRBJ1-2; weak D call: TRBD1 (6 bases). This CDR3 spans 14 amino acids. CDR1 and CDR2 from the germline V gene are DFQATT and SNEGSKA (reference sequence). V lost 1 base, J lost 5 bases, and 14 bases lay in between. The CDR3 DNA is TGCAGTGCTAGAGTAGCGGGGGGGCTTTATGGCTACACCTTC. Translated, it gives CSARVAGGLYGYTF.

This clonotype showed up many times. V usage is TRBV2 and J usage is TRBJ2-5; D gene unclear. Per the germline V gene, CDR1 is SNHLY and CDR2 is FYNNEI. The length of the CDR3 is 14 residues. V shed 4 bases and J shed 1 base, with 10 bases lying between them. CDR3 nucleotide sequence: TGTGCCAGCAGTGGTTTCGGGTCCCAAGAGACCCAGTACTTC. Protein: CASSGFGSQETQYF.

In the case of this clonotype: Possible read error: a much larger clone is one base away. The rearrangement links TRBV3-1 to TRBJ2-7; perhaps TRBD1 as D (6 bases). This CDR3 has 14 amino acids. From germline, CDR1 is LGHDT and CDR2 YNNKEL (reference sequence). The V and J ends lost 4 bases and 0 bases respectively, with 10 bases between them. In DNA, the CDR3 is TGTGCCAGCAGCCGGTGGGACACCTCCTACGAGCAGTACTTC. This sequence encodes CASSRWDTSYEQYF.

This clonotype was seen once. The rearrangement joins TRBV20-1 to TRBJ2-3; unclear D gene. The last part of the DNA fits TRBJ1-5 better; the J call may be wrong. CDR3 length: 13 amino acids. Germline V gene data show CDR1 as DFQATT and CDR2 as SNEGSKA (reference sequence). CDR3 sequence: CTTSGISTDTQHF. DNA of the CDR3: TGCACTACTAGCGGGATAAGCACAGATACGCAGCATTTT.

This clonotype has ten or more counts. The chain is built from TRBV6-5 and TRBJ2-7; D is ambiguous. V was clipped by 3 bases and J by 4 bases, with 10 bases between them. The CDR3 loop spans 13 amino acids. Germline CDR1 is MNHEY and CDR2 is SVGAGI. The CDR3 reads CASSYNPSYEQYF. The CDR3 coding sequence is TGTGCCAGCAGTTATAATCCGTCTTACGAGCAGTACTTC.

This clonotype was counted many times. This rearrangement joins TRBV7-2 to TRBJ2-1; 10 nucleotides match TRBD1. This CDR3 spans 16 amino acids. The germline CDR1 and CDR2 sequences are SGHTA and FQGNSA. Trimming removed 5 bases from V and 8 bases from J; junction bases left unmatched: 12. The DNA for the CDR3 is TGTGCCAGCAGCCGAAAAGGGACAGGGGCGAACGATGAGCAGTTCTTC. Protein sequence: CASSRKGTGANDEQFF.

In its sample, this clonotype was seen many times. CDR3 DNA: TGTGCCAGCAGCTTAGACAGAAACATTCAGTACTTC. This translates into CASSLDRNIQYF. V is TRBV7-2 and J is TRBJ2-4, with D unclear. Germline loops: CDR1 SGHTA, CDR2 FQGNSA. This CDR3 contains 12 residues. V was trimmed by 1 base and J by 6 bases, leaving 4 bases between them.

The chain recombines TRBV28 with TRBJ2-3; D is uncertain. V was trimmed by 4 bases and J by 4 bases, leaving 12 bases between them. The germline V gene encodes CDR1 MDHEN and CDR2 SYDVKM. The CDR3 is 14 amino acids. CDR3 bases: TGTGCCAGCAGTTCCCCGGCAGCTGCAGATACGCAGTATTTT. Residues: CASSSPAAADTQYF.

This clonotype appeared many times. The chain recombines TRBV30 with TRBJ2-7; possibly TRBD2 for D (6 bases). Trimming shortened V by 1 base and J by 5 bases, and 15 bases separated the two germline ends. Germline V CDR1 and CDR2: GTSNPN, SVGIG (reference sequence). The CDR3 extends over 14 amino acids. The CDR3 DNA follows: TGTGCCTGGAGTGCCGGGGGTGGGAAAAACGAGCAGTACTTC. Residues: CAWSAGGGKNEQYF. Variable domain in full (rest from reference TRBV30 and TRBJ2-7): SQTIHQWPATLVQPVGSPLSLECTVEGTSNPNLYWYRQAAGRGLQLLFYSVGIGQISSEVPQNLSASRPQDRQFILSSKKLLLSDSGFYLCAWSAGGGKNEQYFGPGTRLTVT.

This clonotype was counted between two and nine times. The chain employs TRBV5-1 and TRBJ2-1; D possibly corresponds to TRBD1 (6 bases). From germline, CDR1 is SGHRS and CDR2 YFSETQ. Trimming cost V 5 bases and J 8 bases, with 14 bases left between them. The CDR3 sequence is 13 residues long. Here the CDR3 DNA reads TGCGCCAGCAGTAGACAGGAAGGGGATGAGCAGTTCTTC. The encoded protein is CASSRQEGDEQFF.

This clonotype has just a few counts. The rearrangement joins TRBV20-1 to TRBJ2-2; D perhaps matches TRBD2 (6 bases). Germline values: CDR1 DFQATT, CDR2 SNEGSKA (reference sequence). V lost 3 bases and J 5 bases, leaving 13 bases between the germline ends. The CDR3 runs to 14 residues. The CDR3 sequence: CSASTRRVTGELFF. CDR3 in DNA: TGCAGTGCTAGTACCCGGAGGGTAACCGGGGAGCTGTTTTTT.

The table lists this clonotype with many counts. The chain couples TRBV30 to TRBJ2-5; D is unresolved. Germline loops: CDR1 GTSNPN, CDR2 SVGIG (reference sequence). The CDR3 length is 12 residues. The V end lost 4 bases, the J end lost 5 bases, and 11 bases lay between the germline ends. As DNA, the CDR3 is TGTGCCTGGAACGCGGACCTGGAGACCCAGTACTTC. This codes for CAWNADLETQYF.

This clonotype was counted many times. The rearrangement links TRBV6-5 to TRBJ2-5; D is perhaps TRBD1 (7 bases). Trimming removed 3 bases at V and 0 bases at J, with 35 bases between. Germline loops: CDR1 MNHEY, CDR2 SVGAGI. The CDR3 length is 23 residues. The chain's CDR3 is CASSYEATGTSVGGDSYQETQYF. The CDR3 DNA sequence: TGTGCCAGCAGTTATGAGGCGACAGGGACGTCGGTGGGGGGTGACTCGTACCAAGAGACCCAGTACTTC.